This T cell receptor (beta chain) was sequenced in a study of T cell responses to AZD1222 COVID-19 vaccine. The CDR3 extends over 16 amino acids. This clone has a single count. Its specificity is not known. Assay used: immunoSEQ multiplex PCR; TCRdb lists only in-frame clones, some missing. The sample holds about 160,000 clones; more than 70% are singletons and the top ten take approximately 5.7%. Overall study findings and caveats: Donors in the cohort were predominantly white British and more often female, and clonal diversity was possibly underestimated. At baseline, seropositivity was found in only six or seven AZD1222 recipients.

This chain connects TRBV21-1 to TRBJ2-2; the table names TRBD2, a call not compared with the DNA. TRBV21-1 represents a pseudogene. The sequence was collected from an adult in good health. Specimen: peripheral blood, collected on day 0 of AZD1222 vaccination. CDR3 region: CASSSSRVLNTGELFF. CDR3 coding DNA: TGTGCCAGCAGCAGCTCCCGGGTTTTAAACACCGGGGAGCTGTTTTTT.